A selection of T cell receptor beta chains follows, all from one sample in a study of cytomegalovirus exposure and HLA in healthy donors. Repertoires were generated with immunoSEQ multiplex PCR, while TCRdb's copy carries only in-frame clones and drops some. The sample records 65,000 to 80,000 clones, approximately 81% being singletons. The sequenced sample consisted of PBMCs. Every receptor here comes from a woman aged 40 to 55 in good health and CMV-seropositive. The CDR3 runs from the conserved cysteine through the conserved F or W. Each record gives: CDR3 protein, CDR3 DNA, V gene, clone size, J gene, D gene. D genes are given only for firm matches. Not all rows give a size; the values are once, few, many and, for expanded clones, a class.

CASSLGPGQGFNEQYF	TGTGCCAGCAGCTTAGGACCGGGACAGGGTTTCAACGAGCAGTACTTC	TRBV7-2	-	TRBJ2-7	TRBD1
CATSRSTGFAFF	TGTGCCACCAGCAGAAGCACAGGGTTTGCTTTCTTT	TRBV15	few	TRBJ1-1	-
CAWRPIGTGFRTEAFF	TGTGCCTGGAGGCCCATCGGGACAGGGTTTAGAACTGAAGCTTTCTTT	TRBV30	-	TRBJ1-1	TRBD1
CASSLEETAYEQYF	TGCGCCAGCAGCTTGGAGGAGACGGCCTACGAGCAGTACTTC	TRBV5-1	-	TRBJ2-7	-
CAWSTGIEKLFF	TGTGCCTGGAGTACAGGGATTGAAAAACTGTTTTTT	TRBV30	-	TRBJ1-4	-
CASSDSSQGSVDEQFF	TGTGCCAGCAGTGACTCGTCGCAGGGGAGCGTAGATGAGCAGTTCTTC	TRBV6-4	-	TRBJ2-1	-
CASSYSSYNEKLFF	TGTGCCAGCAGTTATTCCTCTTATAATGAAAAACTGTTTTTT	TRBV6-5	-	TRBJ1-4	-
CASSLTGGDYNEQFF	TGCGCCAGCAGCCTCACAGGGGGCGATTACAATGAGCAGTTCTTC	TRBV5-1	-	TRBJ2-1	TRBD1
CSARDYEQFF	TGCAGTGCTAGAGACTATGAGCAGTTCTTC	TRBV20-1	-	TRBJ2-1	-
CASSQDRGLNYGYTF	TGTGCCAGCAGCCAAGACAGGGGTTTAAACTATGGCTACACCTTC	TRBV4-2	-	TRBJ1-2	-
CASSMDQGVGSEAFF	TGTGCCAGTAGTATGGACCAGGGCGTAGGGTCTGAAGCTTTCTTT	TRBV19	-	TRBJ1-1	-
CAWRLRDRLHEQYF	TGTGCCTGGAGACTCCGGGACAGGCTCCACGAGCAGTACTTC	TRBV30	-	TRBJ2-7	TRBD1
CASSQDRDVGQPQHF	TGCGCCAGCAGCCAAGATCGGGATGTGGGGCAGCCCCAGCATTTT	TRBV4-3	-	TRBJ1-5	-
CASSQDSLLTGFFQETQYF	TGTGCCAGCAGCCAAGATAGTCTCCTGACAGGTTTCTTCCAAGAGACCCAGTACTTC	TRBV14	-	TRBJ2-5	-
CASSQSGGLDTQYF	TGTGCCAGCAGCCAAAGCGGGGGGTTAGATACGCAGTATTTT	TRBV5-4	-	TRBJ2-3	TRBD2
CASGTGWDNEQFF	TGTGCCAGTGGGACAGGTTGGGACAATGAGCAGTTCTTC	TRBV6-1	once	TRBJ2-1	TRBD1
CASSLVGAGNSPLHF	TGTGCCAGCAGCTTAGTCGGGGCGGGAAATTCACCCCTCCACTTT	TRBV7-2	few	TRBJ1-6	-
CASSIDSLYGYTF	TGTGCCAGCAGCATCGACAGTCTCTATGGCTACACCTTC	TRBV7-2	-	TRBJ1-2	-
CASSSQYGYTF	TGCGCCAGCAGCTCGCAGTATGGCTACACCTTC	TRBV5-1	-	TRBJ1-2	-
CASSQDSRDGPQHF	TGCGCCAGCAGCCAAGATAGCAGAGATGGGCCCCAGCATTTT	TRBV4-3	once	TRBJ1-5	-
CATRETGSNSPLHF	TGTGCCACCAGAGAAACAGGGTCCAATTCACCCCTCCACTTT	TRBV15	-	TRBJ1-6	-
CASRPDRGGEKLFF	TGTGCCAGCAGACCCGACAGGGGGGGTGAAAAACTGTTTTTT	TRBV13	-	TRBJ1-4	TRBD1
CASREQQGSGNTIYF	TGTGCCAGCAGGGAACAACAGGGCTCCGGAAACACCATATATTTT	TRBV6-1	-	TRBJ1-3	-
CASRRTGTSISYEQYF	TGTGCCAGCAGAAGAACGGGGACTAGCATCTCCTACGAGCAGTACTTC	TRBV7-2	-	TRBJ2-7	TRBD2
CASSEGQGIFYGYTF	TGTGCCAGCAGTGAAGGACAGGGTATTTTCTATGGCTACACCTTC	TRBV6-1	-	TRBJ1-2	TRBD1
CASSQDRSGGYEQYF	TGCGCCAGCAGCCAAGATCGTAGCGGGGGGTACGAGCAGTACTTC	TRBV4-1	-	TRBJ2-7	TRBD2
CASNSDRLNYGYTF	TGTGCCAGCAATTCTGACAGGCTTAACTATGGCTACACCTTC	TRBV2	-	TRBJ1-2	-
CASSSILGFREQFF	TGTGCCAGCAGTTCGATACTAGGTTTTCGTGAGCAGTTCTTC	TRBV28	-	TRBJ2-1	-
CAISGQGYEQYF	TGTGCCATCAGTGGCCAGGGCTACGAGCAGTACTTC	TRBV10-3	once	TRBJ2-7	-
CASSQTPGWTNEKLFF	TGTGCCAGCAGCCAAACTCCAGGGTGGACTAATGAAAAACTGTTTTTT	TRBV7-9	-	TRBJ1-4	-
CSSSLPWGQGPYEQYF	TGTTCCAGCAGCCTCCCCTGGGGACAGGGCCCCTACGAGCAGTACTTC	TRBV7-9	-	TRBJ2-7	TRBD1
CEWARGLGQPQHF	TGTGAATGGGCCAGGGGGCTCGGACAGCCCCAGCATTTT	TRBV5-7	-	TRBJ1-5	TRBD1
CASSRDSYTQYF	TGTGCCAGCAGTCGTGACTCCTATACGCAGTATTTT	TRBV2	-	TRBJ2-3	-
CASSAGTGWYEQYF	TGCGCCAGCAGCGCCGGGACAGGGTGGTACGAGCAGTACTTC	TRBV5-1	-	TRBJ2-7	TRBD1
CASRNLKQGNGNGYF	TGTGCCAGCAGAAACCTCAAACAGGGAAACGGGAACGGGTACTTC	TRBV21-1	-	TRBJ2-7	-
CASSQERDTAEAFF	TGCGCCAGCAGCCAAGAAAGGGACACGGCTGAAGCTTTCTTT	TRBV4-1	medium-sized	TRBJ1-1	-
CASSEFAEIFSGANVLTF	TGTGCCAGCAGTGAATTTGCAGAAATTTTCTCTGGGGCCAACGTCCTGACTTTC	TRBV2	-	TRBJ2-6	-
CASSEGQGGNEQFF	TGCGCCAGCAGCGAGGGACAGGGGGGGAATGAGCAGTTCTTC	TRBV5-1	once	TRBJ2-1	TRBD1
CASRINRFYEQYF	TGTGCCAGCAGAATTAACAGATTCTACGAGCAGTACTTC	TRBV6-1	once	TRBJ2-7	-
CASKTGNNSPLHF	TGTGCCAGCAAAACAGGGAATAATTCACCCCTCCACTTT	TRBV6-5	-	TRBJ1-6	-
CASSSGDRYNSPLHF	TGTGCCAGCAGCTCGGGGGACCGCTATAATTCACCCCTCCACTTT	TRBV5-4	few	TRBJ1-6	-
CASSPRTANTGELFF	TGTGCCAGCAGCCCCAGGACAGCGAACACCGGGGAGCTGTTTTTT	TRBV7-7	-	TRBJ2-2	-
CASSLGGLSYEQYF	TGTGCCAGCAGCTTAGGAGGTCTCTCCTACGAGCAGTACTTC	TRBV11-2	-	TRBJ2-7	-
CASSPGAGTGLSDTQYF	TGCGCCAGCAGCCCGGGAGCCGGGACAGGGCTTTCCGATACGCAGTATTTT	TRBV5-1	-	TRBJ2-3	TRBD1
CASSHGHPEQYF	TGTGCCAGCAGCCACGGACATCCCGAGCAGTACTTC	TRBV7-2	-	TRBJ2-7	-
CASSHTGTGVYEQYF	TGTGCCAGCAGCCATACCGGGACAGGGGTCTACGAGCAGTACTTC	TRBV11-1	-	TRBJ2-7	TRBD1
CASSRGGAMGFGQFF	TGTGCCAGCTCGCGTGGGGGGGCGATGGGGTTTGGGCAGTTCTTC	TRBV27	-	TRBJ2-1	-
CASSSYNSGGAGEFF	TGTGCCAGCAGCTCCTACAATAGCGGGGGGGCGGGCGAGTTCTTC	TRBV7-2	-	TRBJ2-1	TRBD2
CAWSSGLTGELFF	TGTGCCTGGAGTTCAGGACTCACCGGGGAGCTGTTTTTT	TRBV30	-	TRBJ2-2	-
CASSLLAGSNQPQHF	TGTGCCAGCAGCTTGTTGGCAGGGAGCAATCAGCCCCAGCATTTT	TRBV5-8	-	TRBJ1-5	-
CASSLAGADRARGYTF	TGCGCCAGCAGCTTGGCCGGGGCCGACAGGGCGCGGGGCTACACCTTC	TRBV5-1	-	TRBJ1-2	TRBD1
CASSSTGGNGNTIYF	TGCGCCAGCAGCTCGACAGGGGGCAACGGAAACACCATATATTTT	TRBV5-1	-	TRBJ1-3	TRBD1
CASRPSGTGFYNEQFF	TGTGCCAGCAGACCTTCCGGGACAGGGTTCTACAATGAGCAGTTCTTC	TRBV27	-	TRBJ2-1	TRBD1
CAISPEGARAGYTF	TGTGCCATCAGTCCCGAGGGGGCCCGAGCTGGCTACACCTTC	TRBV10-3	-	TRBJ1-2	TRBD1
CASSMSGSSYEQYF	TGTGCCAGCAGTATGAGCGGGTCCTCCTACGAGCAGTACTTC	TRBV9	-	TRBJ2-7	-
CASSLRGRGQGQPQHF	TGTGCCAGCAGTTTACGAGGCAGGGGGCAAGGTCAGCCCCAGCATTTT	TRBV28	few	TRBJ1-5	TRBD1
CASSLLGEAFNTGELFF	TGCGCCAGCAGCTTGTTAGGGGAGGCCTTTAACACCGGGGAGCTGTTTTTT	TRBV5-1	once	TRBJ2-2	-